The 31 T cell receptor beta chains below were found in one sample sequenced in a study of blood T cell repertoires in COVID-19. Method: immunoSEQ multiplex PCR; TCRdb's copy keeps in-frame clones and lacks some. This table holds some 250,000 clones, 88% found once. Sequencing used peripheral blood. These receptors all stem from a woman aged 25 to 39 with acute or convalescent COVID-19.

Only one count was recorded for this clone. The CDR3: CASSLRQGWDEQFF. The DNA of the CDR3 is TGTGCCAGCTCACTACGACAGGGTTGGGATGAGCAGTTCTTC. The chain couples TRBV18 to TRBJ2-1; 7 bases line up with TRBD1. The V and J ends lost 4 bases and 8 bases, in that order; junction bases with no gene match: 8. The germline gives CDR1 KGHSH, CDR2 LQKENI. The CDR3 loop spans 14 amino acids. Looking up the rest from reference TRBV18 and TRBJ2-1 gives the full variable domain: NAGVMQNPRHLVRRRGQEARLRCSPMKGHSHVYWYRQLPEEGLKFMVYLQKENIIDESGMPKERFSAEFPKEGPSILRIQQVVRGDSAAYFCASSLRQGWDEQFFGPGTRLTVL.

The gene calls are TRBV5-1 and TRBJ1-5; D perhaps matches TRBD1 (5 bases). Germline CDR1 is SGHRS and CDR2 is YFSETQ. The CDR3 runs to 15 residues. The germline V and J ends were trimmed by 0 bases and 3 bases, with 10 bases remaining between them. The CDR3 DNA sequence: TGCGCCAGCAGCTTGGATCCGGGGGACAATCAGCCCCAGCATTTT. Protein: CASSLDPGDNQPQHF.

The chain uses TRBV11-2 and TRBJ2-3; TRBD2 matches 7 bases. The germline gives CDR1 SGHAT, CDR2 FQNNGV. This CDR3 is built from 16 residues. V shed 2 bases, J shed 6 bases, and the junction held 11 bases outside the gene matches. CDR3 amino acids: CASSLSAGVLGDTQYF. The CDR3 DNA is TGTGCCAGCAGCTTATCGGCGGGAGTTTTGGGGGATACGCAGTATTTT.

CDR3 protein: CASNQGAKNSPLHF. The DNA of the CDR3 is TGTGCCAGCAACCAGGGGGCTAAAAATTCACCCCTCCACTTT. This chain joins TRBV6-5 and TRBJ1-6; 8 bases fit TRBD1. The germline V gene encodes CDR1 MNHEY and CDR2 SVGAGI. The V and J ends lost 7 bases and 7 bases, in that order; junction bases with no gene match: 6. The CDR3 is made up of 14 amino acids.

CDR3 in DNA: TGTGCCAGCAGCTCAATCGGGACAGGGGGATACGAGCAGTACTTC. It encodes CASSSIGTGGYEQYF. The V gene is TRBV5-6, the J gene TRBJ2-7; 11 nucleotides line up with TRBD1. This CDR3 contains 15 residues. The V and J ends lost 3 bases and 4 bases, in that order; junction bases with no gene match: 6. Germline V gene lookup returns CDR1 SGHDT and CDR2 YYEEEE.

This clone was recorded a few times. The V and J genes are TRBV6-2 or TRBV6-3 and TRBJ2-5, with 10 bases identical to TRBD2. Trimming removed 6 bases from V and 5 bases from J; junction bases left unmatched: 15. CDR1 and CDR2 (germline): MNHEY, SVGEGT. CDR3 length equals 17 residues. The CDR3 DNA sequence: TGTGCCAGCAGCCCAGGACTAGCGGCGTTGGGGTATGAGACCCAGTACTTC. Translation: CASSPGLAALGYETQYF.

The rearrangement links TRBV5-4 to TRBJ1-5; 9 positions agree with TRBD1. The V and J ends lost 1 base and 5 bases, in that order; junction bases with no gene match: 16. Germline CDR1 SGHNT, CDR2 YYREEE (reference sequence). The CDR3 is 19 residues long. CDR3 in DNA: TGTGCCAGCAGCTTGATAGAGACAGGGGGATCGGGACGATATCAGCCCCAGCATTTT. It specifies CASSLIETGGSGRYQPQHF.

This CDR3 is CASSLTVKIEYNSPLHF. CDR3 bases: TGTGCCAGCAGCCTTACAGTCAAGATCGAGTATAATTCACCCCTCCACTTT. The J gene is TRBJ1-6, the V gene TRBV3-1 (or the pseudogene TRBV3-2); D uncertain. V lost 4 bases to trimming and J lost 4 bases, with 17 bases between them. Germline CDR1 is LGHDT and CDR2 is YNNKEL (reference sequence). The CDR3 contains 17 residues.

This chain joins TRBV10-3 and TRBJ2-1; no clear D. The V end was cut by 0 bases, the J end by 4 bases, with 7 bases between. The germline V gene encodes CDR1 ENHRY and CDR2 SYGVKD. The CDR3 runs 14 residues. In DNA, the CDR3 is TGTGCCATCAGTGAGTCTTCCCTTTACAATGAGCAGTTCTTC. It encodes CAISESSLYNEQFF.

This clone showed up just once. The chain employs TRBV5-4 and TRBJ2-7, with 9 bases identical to TRBD2. The CDR3 spans 15 residues. The V gene end was trimmed by 5 bases and the J gene end by 0 bases; junction bases not matched to a gene: 6. Germline CDR1 reads SGHNT; CDR2 reads YYREEE (reference sequence). The CDR3 region is CASSVTSGASYEQYF. CDR3 nucleotides: TGTGCCAGCAGTGTGACTAGCGGAGCCTCCTACGAGCAGTACTTC.

The chain carries TRBV14 and TRBJ2-2; 13 positions match TRBD2. J lost 2 bases, V lost 2 bases, and 5 bases had no gene match. CDR3 size: 18 residues. The germline V gene encodes CDR1 SGHDN and CDR2 FVKESK. The CDR3 sequence is CASSQFLGLAGNTGELFF. The CDR3 region has the DNA TGTGCCAGCAGCCAATTTTTGGGACTAGCGGGAAACACCGGGGAGCTGTTTTTT.

The rearrangement uses TRBV6-1 and TRBJ2-5; D perhaps matches TRBD2 (5 bases). The CDR3 contains 17 residues. Trimming pared 4 bases from V and 0 bases from J, leaving 18 bases between. Germline V CDR1 and CDR2: MNHNS, SASEGT. CDR3 in DNA: TGTGCCAGCAGTGTGGACTCGGGTTCGAGAAACCAAGAGACCCAGTACTTC. Amino acids: CASSVDSGSRNQETQYF.

The J gene is TRBJ2-1, the V gene TRBV3-1 (or the pseudogene TRBV3-2); a weak D match, TRBD2 (5 bases). Germline V gene data show CDR1 as LGHDT and CDR2 as YNNKEL (reference sequence). The V and J ends lost 4 bases and 4 bases respectively, with 23 bases between them. This CDR3 has 18 residues. CDR3 in amino acids: CASSPEVRGPALYNEQFF. The CDR3 nucleotides are TGTGCCAGCAGCCCGGAGGTACGCGGCCCGGCCCTATACAATGAGCAGTTCTTC.

The V and J genes are TRBV6-5 and TRBJ2-5; 8 nucleotides line up with TRBD2. Germline V gene data show CDR1 as MNHEY and CDR2 as SVGAGI. The CDR3 contains 14 residues. J lost 2 bases, V lost 5 bases, and 4 bases had no gene match. Here the CDR3 DNA reads TGTGCCAGCAGTCGGGGGGGTCCTCAAGAGACCCAGTACTTC. Translated, it gives CASSRGGPQETQYF.

This chain joins TRBV10-3 and TRBJ1-2, with D perhaps matching TRBD1 (5 bases). Germline V CDR1 and CDR2: ENHRY, SYGVKD. The ends were cut back, 7 bases at V and 5 bases at J, with 17 bases in the middle. The CDR3 has 14 residues. CDR3 DNA sequence: TGTGCCATCAATTCGGGTCGGAACAGGTATGGCTACACCTTC. Translating it yields CAINSGRNRYGYTF.

The J gene is TRBJ2-4, the V gene TRBV29-1; 9 bases align to TRBD2. The CDR3 consists of 16 residues. Germline trimming cut 3 bases from V and 0 bases from J; bases unmatched to any gene: 6. The germline gives CDR1 SQVTM, CDR2 ANQGSEA. CDR3 coding DNA: TGCAGCGTTGATCTCCTAGCGGGAAAAGCCAAAAACATTCAGTACTTC. Translation gives CSVDLLAGKAKNIQYF.

The chain carries TRBV10-3 and TRBJ2-6; D perhaps matches TRBD1 (5 bases). CDR3 length equals 15 residues. Between the trimmed V and J ends, which lost 7 bases and 3 bases, there was a span of 13 bases. In germline, CDR1 is ENHRY, CDR2 SYGVKD. CDR3 region: CAINLQELGANVLTF. DNA for the CDR3: TGTGCCATCAACCTACAGGAACTTGGGGCCAACGTCCTGACTTTC.

This chain links TRBV6-2 or TRBV6-3 with TRBJ2-3, with D tentatively TRBD2 (6 bases). There are 16 residues in the CDR3. The ends were cut back, 5 bases at V and 3 bases at J, with 18 bases in the middle. Germline V gene sequence: CDR1 MNHEY, CDR2 SVGEGT. The CDR3 spells CASSKGFQRVTDTQYF. In nucleotides, the CDR3 is TGTGCCAGCAGTAAGGGCTTCCAGCGGGTTACAGATACGCAGTATTTT.

J is TRBJ2-7 and V is TRBV7-2, with D tentatively TRBD1 (7 bases). Trimming stripped 5 bases from V and 3 bases from J, with 14 bases between. Per the germline V gene, CDR1 is SGHTA and CDR2 is FQGNSA. CDR3 length equals 14 residues. The DNA for the CDR3 is TGTGCCAGCAGCCCCTGGCAGGGGGGCTACGAGCAGTACTTC. This sequence encodes CASSPWQGGYEQYF. Supplemented by reference TRBV7-2 and TRBJ2-7, the full variable domain reads GAGVSQSPSNKVTEKGKDVELRCDPISGHTALYWYRQSLGQGLEFLIYFQGNSAPDKSGLPSDRFSAERTGGSVSTLTIQRTQQEDSAVYLCASSPWQGGYEQYFGPGTRLTVT.

The rearrangement links TRBV27 to TRBJ2-5, with TRBD2 matching over 7 bases. The CDR3 runs 16 residues. The trim removed 3 bases at V and 5 bases at J, leaving 12 bases unmatched. Germline V gene data show CDR1 as MNHEY and CDR2 as SMNVEV (reference sequence). CDR3 sequence (DNA): TGTGCCAGCAGTTTTGTGGCGGGAGTTGGGTGGGAGACCCAGTACTTC. The encoded protein is CASSFVAGVGWETQYF.

The J gene is TRBJ2-1, the V gene TRBV5-8; the D gene is possibly TRBD2 (5 bases). The germline CDR1 and CDR2 sequences are SGHTS and YDEGEE. The CDR3 is made up of 13 amino acids. Trimming shortened V by 3 bases and J by 7 bases, and 11 bases separated the two germline ends. The DNA of the CDR3 is TGTGCCAGCAGCTCCGTCCGGGGAAATGAGCAGTTCTTC. Translating gives CASSSVRGNEQFF. Together with reference TRBV5-8 and TRBJ2-1, the CDR3 gives the full variable domain: EAGVTQSPTHLIKTRGQQATLRCSPISGHTSVYWYQQALGLGLQFLLWYDEGEERNRGNFPPRFSGRQFPNYSSELNVNALELEDSALYLCASSSVRGNEQFFGPGTRLTVL.

The rearrangement joins TRBV10-3 to TRBJ1-1; the D is unclear. Germline V gives CDR1 ENHRY, CDR2 SYGVKD. The CDR3 covers 13 residues. With 7 bases removed from V and 0 bases from J, the gap between germline ends came to 9 bases. In nucleotides, the CDR3 is TGTGCCATCAACACAGACCTGAACACTGAAGCTTTCTTT. This codes for CAINTDLNTEAFF.

The CDR3 DNA is TGTGCCAGCAGGGGACAGGGGTTCACTGAAGCTTTCTTT. Translated: CASRGQGFTEAFF. The chain links TRBV6-5 to TRBJ1-1; 10 positions match TRBD1. The CDR3 is 13 amino acids. J lost 4 bases, V lost 6 bases, and 2 bases had no gene match. Germline CDR1 MNHEY, CDR2 SVGAGI.

V gene TRBV7-8 combines with J gene TRBJ2-4, with 8 bases lining up with TRBD1. CDR3 length equals 14 residues. Trimming at V came to 3 bases and at J to 8 bases, leaving 6 bases not matched to a gene. CDR1 is SGHVS and CDR2 is FQNEAQ in the germline V gene. The CDR3 DNA sequence: TGTGCCAGCAGCTTTTCCGGGACAGGCGACATTCAGTACTTC. This translates into CASSFSGTGDIQYF.

The rearrangement joins TRBV6-2 or TRBV6-3 to TRBJ1-1; TRBD1 matches 7 bases. Germline loops: CDR1 MNHEY, CDR2 SVGEGT. The CDR3 runs to 12 residues. Trimming at V came to 5 bases and at J to 5 bases, leaving 2 bases not matched to a gene. CDR3 nucleotide sequence: TGTGCCAGCAGTCGACAGGGAACTGAAGCTTTCTTT. As protein: CASSRQGTEAFF.

The chain employs TRBV21-1 and TRBJ2-1; TRBD2, the table's D call, lacks a check against the DNA. TRBV21-1 is a pseudogene. The CDR3 extends over 15 amino acids. As DNA, the CDR3 is TGTGCCAGCACCATTCCCAGCGGGGACGGCTATGAGCAGTTCTTC. Translation gives CASTIPSGDGYEQFF.

This chain connects TRBV7-2 to TRBJ2-1; 9 bases fit TRBD2. Losses at the gene ends were 6 bases for V and 0 bases for J; bases not matched to a gene: 6. CDR3 length equals 16 residues. Germline V CDR1 and CDR2: SGHTA, FQGNSA. The CDR3 region is CASRPSGASSYNEQFF. In DNA form, the CDR3 reads TGTGCCAGCAGACCTAGCGGGGCGAGCTCCTACAATGAGCAGTTCTTC. The full variable domain, rest sourced from reference TRBV7-2 and TRBJ2-1, is GAGVSQSPSNKVTEKGKDVELRCDPISGHTALYWYRQSLGQGLEFLIYFQGNSAPDKSGLPSDRFSAERTGGSVSTLTIQRTQQEDSAVYLCASRPSGASSYNEQFFGPGTRLTVL.

The chain joins TRBV12-3 or TRBV12-4 to TRBJ2-2; weak D call: TRBD1 (5 bases). This CDR3 spans 12 amino acids. V lost 8 bases and J lost 4, with 8 bases in between. The CDR3 region is CASRTPTGELFF. Written as DNA, the CDR3 is TGTGCCAGCCGGACACCCACCGGGGAGCTGTTTTTT.

J is TRBJ2-5 and V is TRBV6-6, with 8 bases lining up with TRBD2. V lost 2 bases to trimming and J lost 4 bases; unmatched junction nucleotides: 6. This CDR3 is built from 15 residues. Germline V gene lookup returns CDR1 MNHNY and CDR2 SVGAGI (reference sequence). The CDR3 reads CASSYPGTRGETQYF. The CDR3 DNA follows: TGTGCCAGCAGTTACCCCGGGACTAGAGGAGAGACCCAGTACTTC.

This clone has a single count. V is TRBV15 and J is TRBJ1-1; TRBD1 is a possible D gene (6 bases). Per germline, CDR1 LNHNV and CDR2 YYDKDF (reference sequence). The CDR3 extends over 14 amino acids. V shed 1 base and J shed 2 bases, with 8 bases lying between them. The CDR3, as DNA: TGTGCCACCAGCAGAGGGACAGTTAACACTGAAGCTTTCTTT. As protein: CATSRGTVNTEAFF.

The chain links TRBV24-1 to TRBJ2-3, with 7 bases fitting TRBD1. J gave up 1 base and V 3 bases, and 3 bases lay outside the gene matches. The CDR3 totals 15 residues. In germline, CDR1 is KGHDR, CDR2 SFDVKD. CDR3 sequence reads: CATSDRDRGTDTQYF. CDR3 DNA: TGTGCCACCAGTGATAGGGACAGAGGCACAGATACGCAGTATTTT.